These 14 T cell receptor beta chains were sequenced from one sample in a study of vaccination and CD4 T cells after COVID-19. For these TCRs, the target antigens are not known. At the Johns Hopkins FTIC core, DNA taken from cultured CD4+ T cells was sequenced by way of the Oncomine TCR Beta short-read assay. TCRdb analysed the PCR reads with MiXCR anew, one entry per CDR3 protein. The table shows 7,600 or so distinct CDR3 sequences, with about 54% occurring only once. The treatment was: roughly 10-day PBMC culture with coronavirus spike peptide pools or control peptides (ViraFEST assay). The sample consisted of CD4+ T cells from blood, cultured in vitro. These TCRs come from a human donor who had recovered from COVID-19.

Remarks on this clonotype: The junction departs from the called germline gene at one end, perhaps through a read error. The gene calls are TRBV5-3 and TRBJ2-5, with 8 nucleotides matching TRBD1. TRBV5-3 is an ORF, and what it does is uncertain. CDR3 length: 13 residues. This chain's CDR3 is CASSQDRGETQYF. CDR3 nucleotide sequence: TGCGCCAGCAGCCAAGACAGGGGAGAGACCCAGTACTTC.

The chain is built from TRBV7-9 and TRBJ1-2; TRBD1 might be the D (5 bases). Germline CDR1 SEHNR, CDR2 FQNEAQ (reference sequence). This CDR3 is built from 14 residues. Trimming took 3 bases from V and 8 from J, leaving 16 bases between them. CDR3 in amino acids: CASSLAGTGRGYTF. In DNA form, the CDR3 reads TGTGCCAGCAGCTTGGCCGGGACCGGACGGGGCTACACCTTC.

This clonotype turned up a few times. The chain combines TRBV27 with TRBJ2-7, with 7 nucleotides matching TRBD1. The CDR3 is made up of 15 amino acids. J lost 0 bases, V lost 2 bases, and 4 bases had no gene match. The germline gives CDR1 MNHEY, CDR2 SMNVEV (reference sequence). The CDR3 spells CASSLEWDSSYEQYF. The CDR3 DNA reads TGTGCCAGCAGTTTAGAATGGGACAGCTCCTACGAGCAGTACTTC.

CDR3 coding DNA: TGTGCCAGTAGAAGTGACAGGGCGACTGAAGCTTTCTTT. Its protein product is CASRSDRATEAFF. J is TRBJ1-1 and V is TRBV19; 7 bases agree with TRBD1. Trimming at V came to 6 bases and at J to 5 bases, leaving 6 bases not matched to a gene. The CDR3 extends over 13 amino acids. CDR1 is LNHDA, CDR2 SQIVND, per germline (reference sequence).

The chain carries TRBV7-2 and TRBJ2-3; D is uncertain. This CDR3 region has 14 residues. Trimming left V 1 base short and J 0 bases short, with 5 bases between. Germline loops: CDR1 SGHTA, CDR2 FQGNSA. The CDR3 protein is CASSLVGSTDTQYF. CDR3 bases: TGTGCCAGCAGCTTAGTCGGAAGCACAGATACGCAGTATTTT.

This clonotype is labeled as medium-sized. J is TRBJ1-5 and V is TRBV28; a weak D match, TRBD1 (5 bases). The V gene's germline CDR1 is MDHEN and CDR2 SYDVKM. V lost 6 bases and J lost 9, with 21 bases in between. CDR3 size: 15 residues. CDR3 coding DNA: TGTGCCAGCAGGCCCTCAGCGGGGGACCTATCGCCCCAGCATTTT. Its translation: CASRPSAGDLSPQHF.

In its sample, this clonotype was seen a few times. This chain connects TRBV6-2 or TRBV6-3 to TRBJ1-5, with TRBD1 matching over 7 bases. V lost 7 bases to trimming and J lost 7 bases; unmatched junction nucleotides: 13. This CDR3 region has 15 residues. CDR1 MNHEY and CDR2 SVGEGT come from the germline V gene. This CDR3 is CASTEDRVWGQPQHF. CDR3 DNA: TGTGCCAGCACCGAAGACAGGGTGTGGGGACAGCCCCAGCATTTT.

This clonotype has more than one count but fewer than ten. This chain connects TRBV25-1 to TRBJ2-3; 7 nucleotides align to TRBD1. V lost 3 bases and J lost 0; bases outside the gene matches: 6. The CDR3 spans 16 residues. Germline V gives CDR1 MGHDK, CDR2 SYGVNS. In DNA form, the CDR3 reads TGTGCCAGCAGTGACCCAGGGGGTTCTAGCACAGATACGCAGTATTTT. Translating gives CASSDPGGSSTDTQYF.

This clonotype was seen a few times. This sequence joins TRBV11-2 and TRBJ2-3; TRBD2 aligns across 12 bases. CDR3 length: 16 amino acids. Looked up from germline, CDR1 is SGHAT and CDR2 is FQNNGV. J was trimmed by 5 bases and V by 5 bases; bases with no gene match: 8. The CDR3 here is CASSRRASGGEDTQYF. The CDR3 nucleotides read TGTGCCAGCAGCCGGCGGGCTAGCGGGGGGGAAGATACGCAGTATTTT.

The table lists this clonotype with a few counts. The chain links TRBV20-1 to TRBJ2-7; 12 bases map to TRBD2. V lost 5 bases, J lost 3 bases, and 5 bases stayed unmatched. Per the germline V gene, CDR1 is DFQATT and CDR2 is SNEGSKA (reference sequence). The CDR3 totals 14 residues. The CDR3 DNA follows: TGCAGTGCTCCCGCTAGCGGGAGGGTCTACGAGCAGTACTTC. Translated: CSAPASGRVYEQYF.

The CDR3 here is CASEEKGVPYEQYF. The CDR3 nucleotides read TGTGCCAGCGAGGAAAAGGGGGTTCCCTACGAGCAGTACTTC. The J gene is TRBJ2-7, the V gene TRBV28; tentative D call: TRBD1 (6 bases). The V end was cut by 8 bases, the J end by 2 bases, with 16 bases between. CDR1 and CDR2 (germline): MDHEN, SYDVKM. This CDR3 has 14 residues. The full variable domain, its missing parts supplied by reference TRBV28 and TRBJ2-7, is DVKVTQSSRYLVKRTGEKVFLECVQDMDHENMFWYRQDPGLGLRLIYFSYDVKMKEKGDIPEGYSVSREKKERFSLILESASTNQTSMYLCASEEKGVPYEQYFGPGTRLTVT.

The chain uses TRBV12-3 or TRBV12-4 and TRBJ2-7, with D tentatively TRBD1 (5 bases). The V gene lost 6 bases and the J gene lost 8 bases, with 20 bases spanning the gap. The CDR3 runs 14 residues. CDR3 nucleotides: TGTGCCAGCAGCTCGTCGGCAGGGTCCTTCAAGCAGTACTTC. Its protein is CASSSSAGSFKQYF.

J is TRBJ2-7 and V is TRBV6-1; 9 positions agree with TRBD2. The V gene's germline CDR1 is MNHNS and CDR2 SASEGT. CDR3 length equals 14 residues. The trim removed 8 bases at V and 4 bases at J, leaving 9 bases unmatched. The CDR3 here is CASRAGGVGYEQYF. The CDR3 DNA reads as TGTGCCAGCCGGGCGGGAGGGGTCGGGTACGAGCAGTACTTC.

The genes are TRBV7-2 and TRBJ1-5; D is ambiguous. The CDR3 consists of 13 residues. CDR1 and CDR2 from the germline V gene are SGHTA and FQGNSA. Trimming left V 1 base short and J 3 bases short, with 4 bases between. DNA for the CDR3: TGTGCCAGCAGCTTAGGTCCCAATCAGCCCCAGCATTTT. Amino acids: CASSLGPNQPQHF. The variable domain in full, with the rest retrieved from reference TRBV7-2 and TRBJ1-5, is GAGVSQSPSNKVTEKGKDVELRCDPISGHTALYWYRQSLGQGLEFLIYFQGNSAPDKSGLPSDRFSAERTGGSVSTLTIQRTQQEDSAVYLCASSLGPNQPQHFGDGTRLSIL.